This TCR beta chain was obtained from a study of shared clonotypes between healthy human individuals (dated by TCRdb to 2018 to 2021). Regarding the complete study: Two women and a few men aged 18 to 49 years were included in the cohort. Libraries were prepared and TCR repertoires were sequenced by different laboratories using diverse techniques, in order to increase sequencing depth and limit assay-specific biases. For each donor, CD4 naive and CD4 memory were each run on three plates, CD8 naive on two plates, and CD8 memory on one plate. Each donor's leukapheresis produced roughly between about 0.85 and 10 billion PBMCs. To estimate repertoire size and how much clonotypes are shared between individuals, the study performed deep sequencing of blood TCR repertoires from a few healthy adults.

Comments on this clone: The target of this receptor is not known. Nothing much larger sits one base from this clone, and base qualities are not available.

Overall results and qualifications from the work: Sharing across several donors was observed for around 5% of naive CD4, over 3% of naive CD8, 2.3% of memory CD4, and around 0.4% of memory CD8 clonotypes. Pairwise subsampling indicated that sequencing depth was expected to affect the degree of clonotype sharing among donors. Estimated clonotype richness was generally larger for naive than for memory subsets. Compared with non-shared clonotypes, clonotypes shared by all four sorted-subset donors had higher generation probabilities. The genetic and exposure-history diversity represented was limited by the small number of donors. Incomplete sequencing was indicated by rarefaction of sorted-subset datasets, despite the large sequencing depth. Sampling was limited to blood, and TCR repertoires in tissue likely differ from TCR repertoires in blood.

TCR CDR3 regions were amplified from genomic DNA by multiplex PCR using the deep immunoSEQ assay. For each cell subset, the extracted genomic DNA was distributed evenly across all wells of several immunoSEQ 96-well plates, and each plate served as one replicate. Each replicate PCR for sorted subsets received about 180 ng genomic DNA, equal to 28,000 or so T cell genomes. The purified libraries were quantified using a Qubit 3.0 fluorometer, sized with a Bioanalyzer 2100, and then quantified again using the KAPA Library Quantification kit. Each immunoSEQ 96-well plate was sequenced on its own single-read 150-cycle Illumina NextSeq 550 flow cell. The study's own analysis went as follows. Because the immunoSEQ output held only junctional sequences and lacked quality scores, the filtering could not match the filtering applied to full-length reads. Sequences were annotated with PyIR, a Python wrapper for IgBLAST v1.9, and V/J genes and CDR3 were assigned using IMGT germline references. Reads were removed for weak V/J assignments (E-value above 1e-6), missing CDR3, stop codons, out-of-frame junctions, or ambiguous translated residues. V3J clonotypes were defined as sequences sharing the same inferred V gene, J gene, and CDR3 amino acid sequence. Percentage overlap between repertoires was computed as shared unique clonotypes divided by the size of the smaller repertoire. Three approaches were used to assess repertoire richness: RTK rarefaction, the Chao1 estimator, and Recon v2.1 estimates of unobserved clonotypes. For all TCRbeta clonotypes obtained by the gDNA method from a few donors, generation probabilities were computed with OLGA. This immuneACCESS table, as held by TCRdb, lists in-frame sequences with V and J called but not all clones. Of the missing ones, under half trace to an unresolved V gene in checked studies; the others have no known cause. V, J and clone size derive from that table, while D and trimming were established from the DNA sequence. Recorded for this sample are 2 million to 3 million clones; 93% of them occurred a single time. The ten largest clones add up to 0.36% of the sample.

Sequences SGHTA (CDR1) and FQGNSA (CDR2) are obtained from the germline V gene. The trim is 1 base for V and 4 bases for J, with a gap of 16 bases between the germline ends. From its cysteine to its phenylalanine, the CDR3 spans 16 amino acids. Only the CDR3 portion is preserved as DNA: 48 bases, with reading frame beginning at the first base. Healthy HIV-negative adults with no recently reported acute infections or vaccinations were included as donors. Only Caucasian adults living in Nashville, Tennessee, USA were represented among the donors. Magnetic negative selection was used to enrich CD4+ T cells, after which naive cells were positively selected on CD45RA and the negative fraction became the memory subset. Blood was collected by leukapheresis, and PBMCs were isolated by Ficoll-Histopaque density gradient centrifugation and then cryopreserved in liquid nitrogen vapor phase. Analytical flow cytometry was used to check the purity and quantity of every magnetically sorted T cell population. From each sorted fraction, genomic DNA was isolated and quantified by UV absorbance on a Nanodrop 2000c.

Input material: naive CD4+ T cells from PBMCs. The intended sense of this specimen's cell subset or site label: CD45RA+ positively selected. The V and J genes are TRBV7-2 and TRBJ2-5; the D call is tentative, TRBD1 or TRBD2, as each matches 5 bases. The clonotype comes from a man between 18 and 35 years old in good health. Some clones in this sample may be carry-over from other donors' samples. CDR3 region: CASSLGPGQGRETQYF. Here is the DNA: TGTGCCAGCAGCTTAGGCCCGGGGCAGGGACGAGAGACCCAGTACTTC.